This T cell receptor (beta chain) was captured by sequencing in a study of CD8+ T cells in alopecia areata. Study overall: Patients received oral tofacitinib, 5 to 10 mg twice daily, for moderate-to-severe alopecia areata. For treated patients, severity scores reflected the percentage of scalp area affected.

With respect to this clone: Its antigen is currently unknown.

RNA extraction and reverse transcription yielded cDNA as sequencing template. Using immunoSEQ multiplex PCR, the repertoire was profiled, and TCRdb retains in-frame clones only, with some absent. The sample consists of around 190,000 clones, about 65% of them appearing once. Documented treatment: oral pan-JAK inhibitor, 5-10 mg twice daily. Individuals with alopecia areata gave both lesional scalp punch biopsies and peripheral blood for collection. Findings and limits, study-wide: Many expanded lesional clones remained in scalp and blood on tofacitinib.

Germline loops: CDR1 SGHDT, CDR2 YYEEEE. This CDR3 has 13 amino acids. After removal of 1 base from V and 5 bases from J, the junction contained 2 bases not matched to a gene. This chain uses TRBV5-6 with TRBJ2-5; 7 bases match TRBD2. The clonotype originates from a human donor with alopecia areata. This specimen was CD4+ T cells sorted from blood, taken at week 49, from a patient treated with tofacitinib. The CDR3 DNA is TGTGCCAGCAGCTTGAGGGAGGGTGAGACCCAGTACTTC. Translation: CASSLREGETQYF.